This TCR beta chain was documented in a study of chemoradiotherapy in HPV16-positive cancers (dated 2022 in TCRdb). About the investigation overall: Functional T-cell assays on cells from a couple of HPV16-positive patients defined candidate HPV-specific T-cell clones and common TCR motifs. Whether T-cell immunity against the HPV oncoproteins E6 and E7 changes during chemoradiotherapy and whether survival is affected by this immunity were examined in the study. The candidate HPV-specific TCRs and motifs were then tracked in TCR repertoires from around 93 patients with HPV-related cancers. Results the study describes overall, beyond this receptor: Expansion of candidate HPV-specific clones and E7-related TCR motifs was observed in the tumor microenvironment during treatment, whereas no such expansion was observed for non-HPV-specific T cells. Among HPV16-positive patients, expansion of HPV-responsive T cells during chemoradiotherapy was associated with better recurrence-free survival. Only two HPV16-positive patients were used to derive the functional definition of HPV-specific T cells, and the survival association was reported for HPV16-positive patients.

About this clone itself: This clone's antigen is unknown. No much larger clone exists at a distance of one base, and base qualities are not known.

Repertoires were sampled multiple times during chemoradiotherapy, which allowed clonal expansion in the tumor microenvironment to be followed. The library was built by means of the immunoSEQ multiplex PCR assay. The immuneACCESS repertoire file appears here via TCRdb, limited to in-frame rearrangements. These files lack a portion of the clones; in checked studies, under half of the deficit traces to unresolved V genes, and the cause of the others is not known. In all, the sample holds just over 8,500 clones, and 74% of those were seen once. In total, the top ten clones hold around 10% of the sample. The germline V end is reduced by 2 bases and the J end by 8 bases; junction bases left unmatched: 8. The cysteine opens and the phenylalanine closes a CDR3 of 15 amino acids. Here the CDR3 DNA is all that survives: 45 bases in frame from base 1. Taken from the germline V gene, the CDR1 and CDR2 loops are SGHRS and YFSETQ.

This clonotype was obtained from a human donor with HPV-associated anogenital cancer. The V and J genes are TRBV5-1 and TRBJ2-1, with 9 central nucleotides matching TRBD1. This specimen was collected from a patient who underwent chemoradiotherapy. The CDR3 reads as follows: CASSLWDREMDEQFF. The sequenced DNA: TGCGCCAGCAGCTTATGGGACAGGGAAATGGATGAGCAGTTCTTC.